This T cell receptor (beta chain) was observed in a study of T cell changes during pregnancy in multiple sclerosis (dated by TCRdb to between 2017 and 2020). Study-wide context: The study examined how the T cell repertoire changed over the course of pregnancy in women with multiple sclerosis.

Libraries were made using the immunoSEQ multiplex PCR assay. TCRdb took this table from immuneACCESS and kept in-frame rearrangements with V and J called. Such tables lack part of the clones; where checked against another copy, unresolved V genes explain under half of the gap, and the rest is unexplained. The sample table holds 14,000 or so clones, of which just over 90% were seen once. About 3% of the sample is in the top ten clones. Trimmed from V: 4 bases; trimmed from J: 6 bases; junction bases lacking a gene match: 8. Including the terminal cysteine and phenylalanine, the CDR3 comprises 14 residues. Of all the DNA, just the CDR3 is kept, 42 bases in frame from base 1. CDR1 and CDR2, looked up from the germline V gene, are SGDLS and YYNGEE. A word on this clone: No antigen is known for it. Base-call qualities are not available, and no considerably larger clone is one nucleotide away.

The sequence derives from a female donor in good health, enrolled as a control in a pregnancy study. This chain is built from TRBV9 and TRBJ2-7, and 9 junctional nucleotides match TRBD2. The sequenced sample was peripheral blood, obtained in the second trimester of pregnancy. The CDR3 reads CASSIGLASGEQYF. Here is the DNA: TGTGCCAGCAGCATCGGACTAGCGTCGGGCGAGCAGTACTTC.